This paragraph reports one TCR beta chain. The antigen remains unidentified. Per the germline V gene, CDR1 is SGHAT and CDR2 is FQDESV (reference sequence). The CDR3 consists of 15 residues. These data are taken from a study of T cells expressing NK-cell markers. Overall study: According to the study, TCR beta repertoires originated from sorted CD3+CD56+NKG2C+, CD3+CD56+NKG2C- and CD3+CD56-NKG2C+ T cells.

Study findings and constraints: Roughly 6 of the donors carried dominant NKG2C+ clonotypes that took up about 1.0-7.0% of their CD8+ T cells. Where several donors were concerned, these clonotypes also led the CD3+CD56-NKG2C+ fraction.

TCRdb re-called the 5' RACE reads and catalogs CDR3 proteins one per entry, DNA excluded. The sample holds about 460,000 distinct CDR3 sequences. Sequenced sample: blood T cells: a sorted CD56 or NKG2C T cell subset, CD4+ or CD8+ T cells, or bulk PBMC T cells (not recorded which). V usage is TRBV11-1 and J usage is TRBJ2-2; the D call from TCRdb, TRBD2, cannot be confirmed without DNA. The source of this sequence is a woman aged 50 to 60 in good health. The CDR3 here is CASSYFSGGTGELFF.